Presented here are 14 T cell receptor beta chains from one specimen sequenced in a study of Ad26.COV2.S vaccination and SARS-CoV-2 variants. The treatment is: about 20 received Ad26.COV2.S at low or high dose, single or two shots; about 5 received placebo; per-sample allocation not given. The investigators took samples on day 63 after the first vaccine or placebo injection. The repertoire was sequenced with immunoSEQ multiplex PCR; TCRdb's copy has only in-frame clones and lacks some. The table records roughly 320,000 clones, around 83% of them present only once. Sample: peripheral blood, taken in a trial of Ad26.COV2.S vaccine versus placebo. All receptors come from a person aged 18-60 years who received the Ad26.COV2.S COVID-19 vaccine or a placebo.

The rearrangement joins TRBV18 to TRBJ2-7; D is undetermined. This CDR3 has 14 amino acids. CDR1 and CDR2 from the germline V gene are KGHSH and LQKENI. V shed 1 base and J shed 3 bases, with 10 bases lying between them. CDR3 loop: CASSPQGYYYEQYF. DNA for the CDR3: TGTGCCAGCTCACCACAGGGCTACTACTACGAGCAGTACTTC.

J is TRBJ2-5 and V is TRBV5-1, with 11 nucleotides matching TRBD2. The CDR3 is made up of 16 amino acids. Looked up from germline, CDR1 is SGHRS and CDR2 is YFSETQ. V shed 3 bases and J 4 bases; nucleotides not matched to a gene: 8. The CDR3 protein is CASSWNSGGALETQYF. The CDR3 DNA is TGCGCCAGCAGCTGGAATAGCGGGGGGGCTTTAGAGACCCAGTACTTC.

The rearrangement uses TRBV19 and TRBJ1-1; weak D call: TRBD1 (6 bases). Deletions cut 6 bases from V and 1 base from J, with 12 bases between. Looked up from germline, CDR1 is LNHDA and CDR2 is SQIVND (reference sequence). The CDR3 covers 14 residues. In DNA, the CDR3 is TGTGCCAGTAGCCAACTGGGACAGAACACTGAAGCTTTCTTT. Protein product: CASSQLGQNTEAFF.

The chain employs TRBV7-2 and TRBJ1-3; D perhaps matches TRBD1 (5 bases). The V end was cut by 5 bases, the J end by 0 bases, with 8 bases between. Germline loops: CDR1 SGHTA, CDR2 FQGNSA. The CDR3 contains 14 residues. This CDR3 reads CASSAGISGNTIYF. In DNA, the CDR3 is TGTGCCAGCAGCGCAGGGATCTCTGGAAACACCATATATTTT.

In DNA form, the CDR3 reads TGCGCCAGCAGCTTGGCCGGGGGGGCCGGGGAGCAGTTCTTC. As protein: CASSLAGGAGEQFF. V usage is TRBV5-1 and J usage is TRBJ2-1; TRBD2 matches at 8 bases. Losses at the gene ends were 0 bases for V and 10 bases for J; bases not matched to a gene: 6. Germline-derived CDR1 and CDR2 are SGHRS and YFSETQ. The CDR3 is 14 residues long.

This clone was counted between two and nine times. A much larger clone lies one base from this, so it may be a read error. Different DNA sequences within this sample yield the same CDR3. The chain recombines TRBV5-5 with TRBJ1-1; no clear D gene. The CDR3 has 12 residues. CDR1 is SGHKS, CDR2 YYEKEE, per germline (reference sequence). Trimming took off 1 base at V and 2 bases at J, with 3 bases between the two ends. The CDR3 DNA sequence: TGTGCCAGCAGCTTGAGAAACACTGAAGCTTTCTTT. Amino acid sequence: CASSLRNTEAFF.

This clone was observed a handful of times. The CDR3 here is CASSPGGGGQKGGDTGELFF. In DNA, the CDR3 is TGCGCCAGCAGCCCCGGCGGAGGGGGACAAAAGGGGGGAGACACCGGGGAGCTGTTTTTT. The V call is TRBV10-1, the J call TRBJ2-2; D possibly uses TRBD1 or TRBD2 (6 bases each). With 6 bases removed from V and 3 bases from J, the gap between germline ends came to 29 bases. The CDR3 runs to 20 residues. CDR1 WNHNN and CDR2 SYGVQD come from the germline V gene (reference sequence).

This clone was detected once. The V gene is TRBV10-3, the J gene TRBJ2-7, with 9 bases fitting TRBD1. Germline CDR1 reads ENHRY; CDR2 reads SYGVKD. The CDR3 totals 14 residues. The V and J ends lost 6 bases and 4 bases, in that order; junction bases with no gene match: 7. The CDR3: CAISDPGQGYEQYF. The CDR3 region has the DNA TGTGCCATCAGCGACCCGGGACAGGGATACGAGCAGTACTTC.

V gene TRBV6-4 combines with J gene TRBJ2-7, with D unclear. V lost 4 bases to trimming and J lost 2 bases, with 12 bases between them. From germline, CDR1 is MRHNA and CDR2 SNTAGT. The CDR3 has 14 residues. This CDR3 is CASSGIGLAYEQYF. For the CDR3, the DNA is TGTGCCAGCAGTGGCATTGGGCTGGCCTACGAGCAGTACTTC.

The chain is built from TRBV7-9 and TRBJ1-4, with D perhaps TRBD1 (5 bases). CDR3 length equals 16 residues. V gave up 6 bases and J gave up 5 bases, with 19 bases separating them. Germline loops: CDR1 SEHNR, CDR2 FQNEAQ (reference sequence). As DNA, the CDR3 is TGTGCCAGCAGTCAAGGGGAGGCAGCATACAATGAAAAACTGTTTTTT. Amino acid sequence: CASSQGEAAYNEKLFF.

The chain uses TRBV7-2 and TRBJ2-1; tentatively, D is TRBD1 or TRBD2 (5 bases each). The germline V gene encodes CDR1 SGHTA and CDR2 FQGNSA. The CDR3 sequence is 15 residues long. V shed 1 base and J shed 6 bases, with 13 bases lying between them. The CDR3 is CASSLGGTIRNEQFF. DNA for the CDR3: TGTGCCAGCAGCTTAGGTGGGACGATTCGCAATGAGCAGTTCTTC.

V is TRBV19 and J is TRBJ2-1, with 14 bases matching TRBD2. Unmatched junction bases numbered 4, after V lost 4 bases and J lost 8 bases. Germline CDR1 and CDR2: LNHDA and SQIVND (reference sequence). The CDR3 runs 15 residues. The CDR3 is CASSTTSGGVYEQFF. The CDR3 region has the DNA TGTGCCAGTAGTACGACTAGCGGGGGGGTCTATGAGCAGTTCTTC.

This clone was observed a few times. This chain joins TRBV14 and TRBJ1-1, with TRBD1 as a possible D gene (6 bases). V dropped 1 base and J dropped 6 bases, with 18 bases sitting between them. CDR3 length: 16 residues. CDR1 SGHDN and CDR2 FVKESK come from the germline V gene. This CDR3 is CASSQGTVIPSPEAFF. CDR3 DNA: TGTGCCAGCAGCCAAGGGACAGTTATCCCGTCCCCTGAAGCTTTCTTT.

The chain carries TRBV5-6 and TRBJ2-6, with TRBD2 identical over 9 bases. Trimming took 1 base from V and 2 from J; bases not matched to a gene: 7. There are 18 residues in the CDR3. Germline CDR1 SGHDT, CDR2 YYEEEE. CDR3 loop: CASSLSAGGPPGANVLTF. CDR3 coding DNA: TGTGCCAGCAGCTTGAGTGCGGGGGGGCCCCCTGGGGCCAACGTCCTGACTTTC.